This TCR beta chain was found in a study of T cell responses to AZD1222 COVID-19 vaccine (dated by TCRdb to 2020 to 2023). As for the study more broadly: AZD1222 recipients given second doses at about 4 weeks or at about 12 weeks were pooled, since spike-specific TCR depth and breadth were not found to differ between the two schedules. Trial participants were enrolled by age into 18-55, 56-69 and 70-plus year subgroups, with 148, 28 and 57 TCR-sequenced participants respectively. A total of just over 230 trial participants underwent TCR sequencing, of whom about 210 had received two doses of AZD1222 and 26 had received two doses of the MenACWY control vaccine. Broad study findings and their caveats: The 56-69-year group was small, and its depth increase did not reach significance, likely because of low power. Participants were mostly white British, with more females than males. The authors suggested clonal diversity may have been underestimated. Reportedly, close to half of the unique spike-specific TCRs recognized epitopes lying outside the regions that are mutated in the B.1.351 and B.1.1.7 variants. Spike-specific TCR breadth and depth rose significantly after two AZD1222 doses compared with day 0 and with MenACWY recipients. Only 5 to 7 AZD1222 recipients were SARS-CoV-2 seropositive at baseline, limiting conclusions about previously exposed vaccinees. Because no day 14 peak-response samples were available, the repertoires could be characterized only after the peak T cell response. The whole spike protein was spanned by vaccine-associated CD4 TCRs, and dominant responses were seen in regions 160-218 and 743-854.

This specimen's time point label, interpreted: baseline before first vaccination. Samples from vaccinated people were obtained from the UK trials COV001 and COV002, which included a single-blind randomized controlled phase 2/3 trial of AZD1222 (ChAdOx1 nCoV-19) in healthy adults. For TCRbeta chain sequencing, PBMC samples were collected from trial participants at day 0 and at day 28 after the second dose. The CDR3 regions of human TCRbeta chains were subjected to immunosequencing. Regarding the original processing steps: TCRs in the repertoires were matched against a reference library of SARS-CoV-2-specific TCRs that had been generated with the MIRA antigen-specificity platform. Breadth was defined as the fraction of unique TCRs that were SARS-CoV-2-associated, and depth was defined as the fraction of total T cells that were SARS-CoV-2-associated. Using the MIRA data, every spike-specific TCR was mapped to the spike region that the TCR reacted to and assigned to either a CD4 or a CD8 class. Log10-transformed breadth and depth values were compared by one-way ANOVA with Sidak's multiple comparisons tests. TCRdb stores this immuneACCESS table with in-frame sequences only. Part of the clones is absent; in the studies checked, under half of the shortfall reflects unresolved V genes, and no reason is known for the rest. For V, J and clone size, that table is used; D and trimming come from the DNA. The sample table contains approximately 120,000 clones; only one count was recorded for about 87% of them. Approximately 4% of the sample is in the top ten clones.

Between the V and J ends, shortened by 2 bases and 6 bases respectively, the junction contains 6 bases. Spanning cysteine to phenylalanine, the CDR3 consists of 12 amino acids. Only the CDR3 part of the read is kept: 36 bases, read in frame from the first base. A word on this clone: Its antigen remains undetermined. Per-base qualities were not stored, and no clone one base away is much larger.

This specimen consisted of peripheral blood, obtained on day 0 of AZD1222 vaccination. This sequence originates from an adult in good health. The rearranged segments are TRBV12-3 or TRBV12-4 and TRBJ2-3, with the D gene too uncertain to name. The DNA is TGTGCCAGCAGTTTACTGGCGGATACGCAGTATTTT. Translation gives CASSLLADTQYF.